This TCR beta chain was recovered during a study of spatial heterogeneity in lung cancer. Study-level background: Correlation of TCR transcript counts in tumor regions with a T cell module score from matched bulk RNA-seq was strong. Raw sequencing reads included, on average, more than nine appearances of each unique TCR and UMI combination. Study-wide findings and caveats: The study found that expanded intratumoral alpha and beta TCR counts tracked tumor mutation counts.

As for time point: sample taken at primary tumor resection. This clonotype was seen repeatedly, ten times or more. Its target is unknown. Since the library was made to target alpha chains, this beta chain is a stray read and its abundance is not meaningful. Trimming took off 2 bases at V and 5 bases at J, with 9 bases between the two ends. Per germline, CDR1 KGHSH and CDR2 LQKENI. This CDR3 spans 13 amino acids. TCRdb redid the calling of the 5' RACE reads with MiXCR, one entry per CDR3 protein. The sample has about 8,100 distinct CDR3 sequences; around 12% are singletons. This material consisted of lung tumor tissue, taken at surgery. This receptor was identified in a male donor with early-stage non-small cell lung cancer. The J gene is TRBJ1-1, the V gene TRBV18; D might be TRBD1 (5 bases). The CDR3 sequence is CASSPSRETEAFF. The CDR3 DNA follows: TGTGCCAGCTCACCATCCAGGGAGACTGAAGCTTTCTTT.